These 14 T cell receptor beta chains were all obtained from the same sample, sequenced in a study of somatic mutations in cytotoxic T cells in rheumatoid arthritis. Assay used: immunoSEQ multiplex PCR; TCRdb lists only in-frame clones, some missing. The sample lists 8,500 to 10,000 clones, 75% to 80% occurring once. The sample taken for sequencing was CD8+ T cells sorted from blood. The source of these receptors is an adult with rheumatoid arthritis.

This chain connects TRBV7-2 to TRBJ2-1, with a weak D call TRBD1 (5 bases). V was cut by 5 bases and J by 5 bases, with 19 bases left in between. Germline assignment: CDR1 SGHTA and CDR2 FQGNSA. The CDR3 covers 16 residues. The CDR3 DNA sequence: TGTGCCAGCAGCCCGAGACAGCGACGCCCGAACAATGAGCAGTTCTTC. Its translation: CASSPRQRRPNNEQFF.

The chain uses TRBV19 and TRBJ1-5; 7 bases match TRBD1. This CDR3 is built from 15 residues. Germline lookup yields CDR1 LNHDA and CDR2 SQIVND (reference sequence). V dropped 4 bases and J dropped 2; count of bases not matched to a gene: 5. CDR3 DNA sequence: TGTGCCAGTAGTACAGGGGGTCGGGGCAATCAGCCCCAGCATTTT. This codes for CASSTGGRGNQPQHF.

The chain recombines TRBV5-6 with TRBJ1-3; the match to TRBD1 covers 10 bases. CDR1 and CDR2 from the germline V gene are SGHDT and YYEEEE. The CDR3 is 14 amino acids. J was trimmed by 11 bases and V by 3 bases; bases with no gene match: 8. The CDR3 DNA sequence: TGTGCCAGCAGCTCCGGGACAGGGGACCTCGCCATATATTTT. Translation: CASSSGTGDLAIYF.

This chain links TRBV15 with TRBJ2-3; D uncertain. Between the trimmed V and J ends, which lost 0 bases and 4 bases, there was a span of 5 bases. There are 13 residues in the CDR3. Germline V CDR1 and CDR2: LNHNV, YYDKDF (reference sequence). The CDR3 region has the DNA TGTGCCACCAGCAGAGAGACCCCAGATACGCAGTATTTT. Translation: CATSRETPDTQYF.

V gene TRBV5-6 combines with J gene TRBJ2-7; TRBD1 or TRBD2 may be the D gene (5 bases each). Germline CDR1 and CDR2: SGHDT and YYEEEE. The CDR3 contains 15 residues. Deletions cut 0 bases from V and 3 bases from J, with 13 bases between. The CDR3 nucleotides read TGTGCCAGCAGCTTGGGGGGCCAGGAGGACTACGAGCAGTACTTC. Its protein product is CASSLGGQEDYEQYF.

The V gene is TRBV7-6, the J gene TRBJ1-6, with D tentatively TRBD1 (6 bases). CDR1 and CDR2 from the germline V gene are SGHVS and FNYEAQ. Between the trimmed V and J ends, which lost 0 bases and 7 bases, there was a span of 10 bases. The CDR3 length is 15 residues. The DNA of the CDR3 is TGTGCCAGCAGCTTAGCAGACAGGTTAAATTCACCCCTCCACTTT. Protein sequence: CASSLADRLNSPLHF. Combining the CDR3 with reference TRBV7-6 and TRBJ1-6 gives the whole variable domain GAGVSQSPRYKVTKRGQDVALRCDPISGHVSLYWYRQALGQGPEFLTYFNYEAQQDKSGLPNDRFSAERPEGSISTLTIQRTEQRDSAMYRCASSLADRLNSPLHFGNGTRLTVT.

In this sample, this clone turned up once. The chain has TRBV4-1 and TRBJ2-3; D gene uncertain. This CDR3 contains 13 residues. Germline CDR1 MGHRA, CDR2 YSYEKL. Trimming left V 4 bases short and J 4 bases short, with 9 bases between. The CDR3 loop is CASSRSGPDTQYF. The DNA of the CDR3 is TGCGCCAGCAGCCGCTCTGGTCCAGATACGCAGTATTTT.

By frequency in the sample, this clone is medium-sized. This chain joins TRBV6-5 and TRBJ2-7, with D perhaps matching TRBD1 (6 bases). The CDR3 covers 14 residues. With 5 bases removed from V and 6 bases from J, the gap between germline ends came to 17 bases. CDR1 is MNHEY and CDR2 is SVGAGI in the germline V gene. The CDR3 DNA reads as TGTGCCAGCAGTCAACCGGGACAAGAGCTCGAGCAGTACTTC. Its translation: CASSQPGQELEQYF.

This clone was seen only a few times. The chain recombines TRBV4-1 with TRBJ2-7; TRBD1 aligns across 8 bases. V was pared by 3 bases and J by 6 bases, with 10 bases of the junction left unmatched. Germline-derived CDR1 and CDR2 are MGHRA and YSYEKL. The CDR3 sequence is 15 residues long. CDR3 bases: TGCGCCAGCAGCCATAGGACAGGGTCCATGGTCGAGCAGTACTTC. Protein product: CASSHRTGSMVEQYF.

Worth noting for this clone: The sample contains more than one DNA sequence encoding this CDR3. V gene TRBV27 combines with J gene TRBJ2-7; TRBD2 is a possible D gene (5 bases). CDR3 length equals 13 residues. The germline CDR1 and CDR2 sequences are MNHEY and SMNVEV (reference sequence). Between the trimmed V and J ends, which lost 8 bases and 7 bases, there was a span of 18 bases. CDR3 sequence reads: CASRPGLLGEQYF. The CDR3 DNA follows: TGTGCCAGCCGTCCGGGATTGCTGGGAGAGCAGTACTTC.

The chain joins TRBV5-5 to TRBJ2-3, with TRBD1 identical over 12 bases. The V and J ends lost 7 bases and 4 bases, in that order; junction bases with no gene match: 4. The CDR3 is 14 residues long. Germline V gene lookup returns CDR1 SGHKS and CDR2 YYEKEE (reference sequence). This CDR3 reads CASPGQGASDTQYF. CDR3 in DNA: TGTGCCAGCCCGGGACAGGGGGCGTCAGATACGCAGTATTTT.

This sequence joins TRBV11-1 and TRBJ1-6; TRBD1 is a possible D gene (5 bases). This CDR3 has 15 residues. Trimming cost V 5 bases and J 11 bases, with 19 bases left between them. CDR1 is SGHAT and CDR2 is FQDESV in the germline V gene (reference sequence). This chain's CDR3 is CASSPEPGTAPPLHF. The CDR3 DNA follows: TGTGCCAGCAGCCCAGAACCCGGGACGGCACCACCCCTCCACTTT.

The V and J genes are TRBV30 and TRBJ2-2, with 7 nucleotides matching TRBD1. Looked up from germline, CDR1 is GTSNPN and CDR2 is SVGIG (reference sequence). The CDR3 totals 15 residues. Germline trimming cut 0 bases from V and 5 bases from J; bases unmatched to any gene: 6. This CDR3 is CAWSVRDSDTGELFF. CDR3 in DNA: TGTGCCTGGAGTGTACGGGACAGTGATACCGGGGAGCTGTTTTTT.

The J gene is TRBJ2-5, the V gene TRBV5-5, with D uncertain. The CDR3 runs 13 residues. Trimming removed 0 bases at V and 0 bases at J, with 3 bases between. Germline V CDR1 and CDR2: SGHKS, YYEKEE (reference sequence). The CDR3 protein is CASSLVYQETQYF. CDR3 DNA: TGTGCCAGCAGCTTGGTGTACCAAGAGACCCAGTACTTC. Full variable domain (outside the CDR3, taken from reference TRBV5-5 and TRBJ2-5): DAGVTQSPTHLIKTRGQQVTLRCSPISGHKSVSWYQQVLGQGPQFIFQYYEKEERGRGNFPDRFSARQFPNYSSELNVNALLLGDSALYLCASSLVYQETQYFGPGTRLLVL.